Given below is one TCR beta chain in context. What it recognizes is unknown. The V gene's germline CDR1 is MNHEY and CDR2 SVGAGI. Trimming at V came to 2 bases and at J to 4 bases, leaving 8 bases not matched to a gene. There are 17 residues in the CDR3. The data were taken from a study of T cells in Graves' hyperthyroidism and ophthalmopathy. Study-level findings and limits: Most thyroid clonotypes with frequency above 0.001 were detected in blood.

Together with thyroid ultrasound, orbital computed tomography, serum thyroxine and TRAb, clinical symptoms were used for diagnoses. The source material, RNA transcripts, was used to amplify TCR beta CDR3 regions. The study used the HTBI primer set for a first-round RT-PCR of the TCR CDR3. TCRdb ran MiXCR on the multiplex PCR reads and lists one entry per CDR3 protein. The sample lists 250,000 or so distinct CDR3 sequences, roughly 15% seen once, with about 33% in the top ten. The chain has TRBV6-5 and TRBJ2-6, with 7 bases lining up with TRBD1. The sequence was obtained from a woman aged 50 to 65 with Graves' hyperthyroidism that later progressed to Graves' ophthalmopathy. The sample consisted of blood. The CDR3 DNA reads TGTGCCAGCAGTTACGACAGGGTACTATCCGGGGCCAACGTCCTGACTTTC. Translation: CASSYDRVLSGANVLTF.